Listed below are T cell receptor beta chains from one sample, sequenced in a study of blood T cell repertoires in COVID-19. The method was immunoSEQ multiplex PCR; TCRdb's version includes in-frame clones alone and lacks a portion of them. The repertoire consists of some 40,000 clones, with approximately 88% occurring once and the leading ten covering more than 12%. Source material: peripheral blood. Receptors originate from a man aged 45-60 years with active or convalescent COVID-19. Each CDR3 is given with its conserved first and last residue. The D gene is left open where the match is weak. Clone size is stated in some rows and not others, as once, few, many or a class when expanded.

CDR3 length	V gene	D gene	J gene	clone size	CDR3 DNA	CDR3 protein
14	TRBV2	-	TRBJ1-1	few	TGTGCCAGCAGTGAAAGGGAAACTCCCGGGGGGGCTTTCTTT	CASSERETPGGAFF
16	TRBV27	-	TRBJ2-2	-	TGTGCCAGCAGTTTACAGACTAGTTTGGTTCCCGGGGAGCTGTTTTTT	CASSLQTSLVPGELFF
16	TRBV9	-	TRBJ1-4	once	TGTGCCAGCAGCCCCTCAAACAGGGCAACTAATGAAAAACTGTTTTTT	CASSPSNRATNEKLFF
13	TRBV19	-	TRBJ1-5	few	TGTGCCAGTAGTTGGGGGGGCGATCAGCCCCAGCATTTT	CASSWGGDQPQHF
14	TRBV18	-	TRBJ2-3	-	TGTGCCAGCTCACCACAAACAACAAAAGATACGCAGTATTTT	CASSPQTTKDTQYF
13	TRBV2	TRBD1	TRBJ2-5	-	TGTGCCAGCGGGGGGACAGGGCGGGAGACCCAGTACTTC	CASGGTGRETQYF
14	TRBV7-8	TRBD2	TRBJ2-7	once	TGTGCCAGCAGCTCGGGAGGTCGGGTCCGCGAGCAGTACTTC	CASSSGGRVREQYF
18	TRBV24-1	-	TRBJ2-3	-	TGTGCCACCAGCCTATCCCCGGGACTCCTCAAACTGGCGGATACGCAGTATTTT	CATSLSPGLLKLADTQYF
15	TRBV7-9	-	TRBJ1-1	-	TGTGCCAGCAGCTTAGAAGGAGGATACAACACTGAAGCTTTCTTT	CASSLEGGYNTEAFF
15	TRBV7-6	-	TRBJ2-1	few	TGTGCCAGCAGCTTTGAAGCGGGCCCATACAATGAGCAGTTCTTC	CASSFEAGPYNEQFF
17	TRBV3-1/TRBV3-2	TRBD2	TRBJ2-3	-	TGTGCCAGCAGCCTTAGCCTCGGCGGGGGGGCCGGAGATACGCAGTATTTT	CASSLSLGGGAGDTQYF
15	TRBV5-4	TRBD1	TRBJ2-7	-	TGTGCCAGCAGCTTGTTGGGACAGGACCCCTACGAGCAGTACTTC	CASSLLGQDPYEQYF
14	TRBV5-4	-	TRBJ2-5	-	TGTGCCAGCAGCCGGGACACCGGTTTCGAGACCCAGTACTTC	CASSRDTGFETQYF
11	TRBV20-1	-	TRBJ2-5	once	TGCAGTGCTCGACAGCAAGAGACCCAGTACTTC	CSARQQETQYF
15	TRBV5-6	TRBD1	TRBJ1-1	-	TGTGCCAGCAGCAAGGACAGGGGTACGAACACTGAAGCTTTCTTT	CASSKDRGTNTEAFF
13	TRBV19	-	TRBJ2-3	few	TGTGCCACCGGGCCGGGGAGCACAGATACGCAGTATTTT	CATGPGSTDTQYF
13	TRBV7-3	-	TRBJ2-1	-	TGTGCCAGCAGCCCAGGGGTGGCGACTGAGCAGTTCTTC	CASSPGVATEQFF